This T cell receptor beta chain comes out of a study of T cell repertoires in cytomegalovirus infection. Looking at the study overall: HLA-C-restricted CMV epitopes, recently identified, and well-studied HLA-B-restricted ones were used by the study.

The table lists this clonotype with a few counts. Its target is not known. General observations from the study: Within the response measured ex vivo, HLA-C-restricted CMV-specific TCR beta clonotypes were dominant. The cumulative frequency of public TCR beta families identified carriers of CMV plus the relevant HLA.

Via MiXCR, TCRdb re-called the reads, giving one row per CDR3 protein. The repertoire has more than 95,000 distinct CDR3 sequences, 30% to 40% of them found once; the top ten carry 58%. The V and J ends lost 4 bases and 6 bases, in that order; junction bases with no gene match: 9. Germline lookup yields CDR1 MNHEY and CDR2 SVGAGI. The CDR3 totals 15 residues. The TCR sequence derives from a human donor in good health (CMV status not recorded). Some clones in this sample may be carry-over from other donors' samples. The chain joins TRBV6-5 to TRBJ1-2; 9 nucleotides align to TRBD1. The sequencing here drew on CD8+ T cells from cultured PBMCs, taken from culture after CMV antigen stimulation. The CDR3: CASSFTGGQGNGYTF. CDR3 DNA sequence: TGTGCCAGCAGTTTTACAGGGGGCCAAGGAAATGGCTACACCTTC.